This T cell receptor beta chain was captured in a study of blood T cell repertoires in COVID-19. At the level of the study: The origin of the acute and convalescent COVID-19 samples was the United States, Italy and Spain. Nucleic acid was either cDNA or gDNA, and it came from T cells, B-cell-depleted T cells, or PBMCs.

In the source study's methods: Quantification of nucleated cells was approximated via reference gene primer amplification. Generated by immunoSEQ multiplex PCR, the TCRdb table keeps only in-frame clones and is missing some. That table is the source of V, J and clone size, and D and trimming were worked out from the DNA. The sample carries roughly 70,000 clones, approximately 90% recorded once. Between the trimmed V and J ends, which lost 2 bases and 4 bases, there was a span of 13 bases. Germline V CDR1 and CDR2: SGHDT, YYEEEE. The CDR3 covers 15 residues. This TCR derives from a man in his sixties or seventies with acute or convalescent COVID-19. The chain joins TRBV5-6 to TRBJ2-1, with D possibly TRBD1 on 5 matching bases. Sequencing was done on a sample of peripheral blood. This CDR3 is CASSLHVGLYNEQFF. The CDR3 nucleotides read TGTGCCAGCAGCTTACATGTGGGGCTATACAATGAGCAGTTCTTC. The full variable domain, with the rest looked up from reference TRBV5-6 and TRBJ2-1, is DAGVTQSPTHLIKTRGQQVTLRCSPKSGHDTVSWYQQALGQGPQFIFQYYEEEERQRGNFPDRFSGHQFPNYSSELNVNALLLGDSALYLCASSLHVGLYNEQFFGPGTRLTVL.